Listed below are T cell receptor beta chains from one sample, sequenced in a study of T cells in Graves' hyperthyroidism and ophthalmopathy. MiXCR was run by TCRdb on the multiplex PCR reads, yielding one entry per CDR3 protein. The sample contains around 390,000 distinct CDR3 sequences, approximately 15% of which appear only once. The specimen sequenced was blood. The receptor source for this set is a woman under 40 with Graves' ophthalmopathy. CDR3s include the opening cysteine and the closing phenylalanine or tryptophan. D genes are given only for firm matches. Size tells how often a clone was seen (once, few, many) or the class of an expanded clone, and some rows leave it out.

clone size	D gene	J gene	V gene	CDR3 DNA	CDR3 protein
NA	TRBD1	TRBJ2-7	TRBV28	TGTGCCAGCAGTTTTCCTGGACAGGGCGGCATCTACTACGAGCAGTACTTC	CASSFPGQGGIYYEQYF
NA	TRBD2	TRBJ2-5	TRBV7-2	TGTGCCAGCAGCTTATGGTTTCGGCGGGAGGAGACCCAGTACTTC	CASSLWFRREETQYF
many	NA	TRBJ2-1	TRBV20-1	TGCAGTGCCCCTATAGCCTCCTACAATGAGCAGTTCTTC	CSAPIASYNEQFF
few	NA	TRBJ2-3	TRBV19	TGTGCCAGTAGTATTTCCGGCGATACGCAGTATTTT	CASSISGDTQYF
many	NA	TRBJ1-2	TRBV30	TGTGCCTGGAGCAGTCCCGGGGGAATTGGCTACACCTTC	CAWSSPGGIGYTF
many	NA	TRBJ2-3	TRBV20-1	TGCAGTGCTAGAGATCTGTGGAGGGGCGGCGCGGATACGCAGTATTTT	CSARDLWRGGADTQYF
NA	TRBD1	TRBJ1-1	TRBV19	TGTGCCAGTGGATTTGGCCCGACAGGGAACGAAGCTTTCTTT	CASGFGPTGNEAFF
many	NA	TRBJ2-1	TRBV28	TGTGCCAGCAGTAGAACTAGCCAGGGACCCTCGTGGGATGAGCAGTTCTTC	CASSRTSQGPSWDEQFF
many	NA	TRBJ1-4	TRBV30	TGTGCCTGGAGTTTTTCAGCGATAAATGAAAAACTGTTTTTT	CAWSFSAINEKLFF
many	TRBD1	TRBJ1-2	TRBV2	TGTGCCAGCAGACGCCGGGACAGGGATTATGGCTACACCTTC	CASRRRDRDYGYTF
many	NA	TRBJ2-1	TRBV24-1	TGTGCCACCAGTGATCCTGGGACTGGGACCTACAATGAGCAGTTCTTC	CATSDPGTGTYNEQFF
NA	TRBD2	TRBJ2-2	TRBV3-1	TGTGCCAGCAGCCAAGCCCAACCGATCGGACTAGACGTTCCGGGGGAGCTGTTTTTT	CASSQAQPIGLDVPGELFF
many	TRBD2	TRBJ2-7	TRBV10-3	TGTGCCATCAGGGCGGCGGGAGGGGTAGGCTACGAGCAGTACTTC	CAIRAAGGVGYEQYF
many	TRBD2	TRBJ2-1	TRBV12-5	TGTGCTAGTGGTTTGGGTGGCAGGAGGCTAGCGGGGGGCCCTTCCTACAATGAGCAGTTCTTC	CASGLGGRRLAGGPSYNEQFF
NA	TRBD1	TRBJ2-1	TRBV28	TGTGCCAGCGTCGAGGACAGGGGGAACTACAATGAGCAGTTCTTC	CASVEDRGNYNEQFF
few	TRBD1	TRBJ1-6	TRBV3-1	TGTGCCAGCAGCTCACAGGGGGCCCGTGGTTCACCCCTCCACTTT	CASSSQGARGSPLHF
few	NA	TRBJ2-5	TRBV28	TGTGCCAGCAGTTTAGTTCCGGGCGAAAACCGCTGGGACCAAGAGACCCAGTACTTC	CASSLVPGENRWDQETQYF
many	NA	TRBJ1-6	TRBV28	TGTGCCAGCAAATTACAGGGTCAGAATTCACCCCTCCACTTT	CASKLQGQNSPLHF
many	NA	TRBJ1-1	TRBV6-2/TRBV6-3	TGTGCCAGCAGTTCTCCAATTATGAACACTGAAGCTTTCTTT	CASSSPIMNTEAFF
many	NA	TRBJ1-1	TRBV6-5	TGTGCCAGCAGGATAGGATTCAACACTGAAGCTTTCTTT	CASRIGFNTEAFF
many	NA	TRBJ1-1	TRBV29-1	TGCAGCGCCTTGGGCTACTCGGGCACTGAAGCTTTCTTT	CSALGYSGTEAFF
many	NA	TRBJ1-1	TRBV6-1	TGTGCCAGCAGTAATCTCCCGGGTAACACTGAAGCTTTCTTT	CASSNLPGNTEAFF
many	NA	TRBJ2-3	TRBV20-1	TGCAGTGCTAGTAGTCTTCAAGATACGCAGTATTTT	CSASSLQDTQYF
NA	TRBD2	TRBJ2-1	TRBV20-1	TGCAGCGCCGGGGGGAGCTCCTACAATGAGCAGTTCTTC	CSAGGSSYNEQFF
few	TRBD1	TRBJ1-2	TRBV4-2	TGTGCCAGCAGCCACCCTAAGGACAGGGGCTATGGCTACACCTTC	CASSHPKDRGYGYTF
NA	TRBD2	TRBJ2-7	TRBV20-1	TGCAGTGCTAGAGACGGGACTAGCGGTTCCTACGAGCAGTACTTC	CSARDGTSGSYEQYF
NA	TRBD2	TRBJ2-4	TRBV6-2/TRBV6-3	TGTGCCAGCAGTGGACTAGCGGGGTTGCGCACGGACATTCAGTACTTC	CASSGLAGLRTDIQYF
few	NA	TRBJ2-7	TRBV11-2	TGTGCCAGCAGCCATAGGGGGGTCCGGAACGAGCAGTACTTC	CASSHRGVRNEQYF
NA	NA	TRBJ2-5	TRBV5-5	TGTGCCAGCAGCTTGGTAGGACTTGGAGAGACCCAGTACTTC	CASSLVGLGETQYF
many	NA	TRBJ2-3	TRBV7-9	TGTGCCAGCAGCGTACAGGGCTATACGCAGTATTTT	CASSVQGYTQYF
few	NA	TRBJ1-5	TRBV10-2	TGCGCCAGCACCGAGAGTGGGGGCGGCAATCAGCCCCAGCATTTT	CASTESGGGNQPQHF
many	TRBD2	TRBJ2-1	TRBV7-8	TGTGCCAGCAGCTTCGCGGGGGAAGAGCAGTTCTTC	CASSFAGEEQFF
NA	NA	TRBJ2-4	TRBV29-1	TGCAGCGAGTCCTCCGGACCCACCAACATTCAGTACTTC	CSESSGPTNIQYF
NA	NA	TRBJ2-1	TRBV12-3/TRBV12-4	TGTGCCAGCAAAACCTTCGGCGAGCAGTTCTTC	CASKTFGEQFF
many	TRBD1	TRBJ2-1	TRBV7-9	TGTGCCAGCAGCTTAGGAGGGTTGGGTCAATGGATGGGACAGGGAGACGAGCAGTTCTTC	CASSLGGLGQWMGQGDEQFF
NA	NA	TRBJ1-6	TRBV10-3	TGTGCCATCAGCGCCGAAGGCCGACAGAAATATAATTCACCCCTCCACTTT	CAISAEGRQKYNSPLHF
many	NA	TRBJ2-1	TRBV20-1	TGCAGTGCTAGAGATTACGTGGTGAACGCCGGCAATGAGCAGTTCTTC	CSARDYVVNAGNEQFF
many	NA	TRBJ2-7	TRBV30	TGTGCCTCCGAGAATTGGGGCGACTACGAGCAGTACTTC	CASENWGDYEQYF
many	NA	TRBJ1-5	TRBV20-1	TGCAGTGCTAGTAGCGGGGCAGGGGTCGGTCAGCCCCAGCATTTT	CSASSGAGVGQPQHF
many	NA	TRBJ2-7	TRBV2	TGTGCCAGCAGTGAAGTCAGTCGGCTCGAGCAGTACTTC	CASSEVSRLEQYF
many	NA	TRBJ2-5	TRBV11-2	TGTGCCAGCAGCTTAGGCACCGGGACTGCAGAGACCCAGTACTTC	CASSLGTGTAETQYF